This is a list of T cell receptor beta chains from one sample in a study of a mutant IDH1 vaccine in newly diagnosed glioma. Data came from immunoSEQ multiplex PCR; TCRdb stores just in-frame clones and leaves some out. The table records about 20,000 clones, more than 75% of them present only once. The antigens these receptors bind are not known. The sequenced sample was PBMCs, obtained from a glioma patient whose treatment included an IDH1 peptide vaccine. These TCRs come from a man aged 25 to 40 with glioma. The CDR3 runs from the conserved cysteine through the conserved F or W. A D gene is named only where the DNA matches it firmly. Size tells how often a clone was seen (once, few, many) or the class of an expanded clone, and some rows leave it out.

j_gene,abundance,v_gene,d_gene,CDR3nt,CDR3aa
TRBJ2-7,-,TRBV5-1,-,TGCGCCAGCAGCTCCGACTTAGCTGGCGAGCAGTACTTC,CASSSDLAGEQYF
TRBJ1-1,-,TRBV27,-,TGTGCCAGCAGTTTCGTACACCGGGATAGTGAAGCTTTCTTT,CASSFVHRDSEAFF
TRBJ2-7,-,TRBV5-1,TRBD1,TGCGCCAGCAGCGTGGACAGGGGAGGGAACGAGCAGTACTTC,CASSVDRGGNEQYF
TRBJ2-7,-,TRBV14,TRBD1,TGTGCCAGCAGCCAACCTCGAGGAAGGACAGGGGGTTACGAGCAGTACTTC,CASSQPRGRTGGYEQYF
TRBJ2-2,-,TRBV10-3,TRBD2,TGTGCCATCAGTGACGCGGGAGGGCCCGACACCGGGGAGCTGTTTTTT,CAISDAGGPDTGELFF
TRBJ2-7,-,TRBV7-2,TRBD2,TGTGCCAGCACCCGGGGGCGGGAGGGCCTATACGAGCAGTACTTC,CASTRGREGLYEQYF
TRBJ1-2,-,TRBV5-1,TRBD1,TGCGCCAGCAGCTCTGGGACAGCTAACTATGGCTACACCTTC,CASSSGTANYGYTF
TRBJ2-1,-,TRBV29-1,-,TGCAGCGTTACCCTCCACAATGAGCAGTTCTTC,CSVTLHNEQFF
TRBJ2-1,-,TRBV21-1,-,TGTGCCAGCAGCAAAGCAGATAGCGGTCCCACGGGGTACAATGAGCAGTTCTTC,CASSKADSGPTGYNEQFF
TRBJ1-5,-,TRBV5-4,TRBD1,TGTGCCAGCAGCTCAGGGACAGGATCAGGTCAGCCCCAGCATTTT,CASSSGTGSGQPQHF
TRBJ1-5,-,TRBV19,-,TGTGCCAGTAGTACCCGGACAGAATGGACCGGGCAGCCCCAGCATTTT,CASSTRTEWTGQPQHF
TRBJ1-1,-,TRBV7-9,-,TGTGCCAGCAACCGGGACGGTGACATGAACACTGAAGCTTTCTTT,CASNRDGDMNTEAFF
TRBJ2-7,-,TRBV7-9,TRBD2,TGTGCCAGCAGCTTAAGCCCTAGCGGGAGCTACGAGCAGTACTTC,CASSLSPSGSYEQYF
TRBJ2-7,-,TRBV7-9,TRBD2,TGTGCCAGCAGCCCGCGAGGGCGGGAGAGGAACGAGCAGTACTTC,CASSPRGRERNEQYF
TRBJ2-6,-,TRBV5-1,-,TGCGCCAGCAGTGACCTGGAGGCCAACGTCCTGACTTTC,CASSDLEANVLTF
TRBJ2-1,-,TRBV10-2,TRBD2,TGCGCCAGCAGTGAGTCACTAGCGGGAGGGCCCACGCACGACAATGAGCAGTTCTTC,CASSESLAGGPTHDNEQFF
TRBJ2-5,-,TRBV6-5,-,TGTGCCAGCAGTTACTCAATATCTGGCCAAGAGACCCAGTACTTC,CASSYSISGQETQYF
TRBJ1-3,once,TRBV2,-,TGTGCCAGCAGCGACCGGGGTACTGCTGGAAACACCATATATTTT,CASSDRGTAGNTIYF
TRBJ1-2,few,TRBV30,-,TGTGCCTGGGACGAGGTAGCTAACTATGGCTACACCTTC,CAWDEVANYGYTF
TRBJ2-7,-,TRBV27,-,TGTGCCAGCAGTTTATCCGATCCCGGCTACTACGAGCAGTACTTC,CASSLSDPGYYEQYF
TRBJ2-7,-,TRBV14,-,TGTGCCAGCAGCCAAGACGTGGGCAGCCTTCTGTTGGGGGAGCAGTACTTC,CASSQDVGSLLLGEQYF
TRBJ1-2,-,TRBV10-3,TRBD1,TGTGCCATCGGACAGGGAGACTTAGGCTATGGCTACACCTTC,CAIGQGDLGYGYTF
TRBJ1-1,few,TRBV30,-,TGTGCCTGGAGTCAGGTATTTGAGGCTTTCTTT,CAWSQVFEAFF
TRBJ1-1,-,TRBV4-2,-,TGTGCCGCCACCGACAGCAGGGTGAACACTGAAGCTTTCTTT,CAATDSRVNTEAFF
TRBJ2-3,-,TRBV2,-,TGTGCCAGCAGTCGAGGAACGGATGGAGATACGCAGTATTTT,CASSRGTDGDTQYF
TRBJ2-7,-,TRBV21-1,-,TGTGCCAGCCCCAAGCGGGACCGTATCTCCTACGAGCAGTACTTC,CASPKRDRISYEQYF
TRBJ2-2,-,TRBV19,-,TGTGCCAGTAGTATTCGGGCGTTGGGGACCGGGGAGCTGTTTTTT,CASSIRALGTGELFF
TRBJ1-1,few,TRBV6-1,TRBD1,TGTGCCAGCACGGGACAGTGGAACACTGAAGCTTTCTTT,CASTGQWNTEAFF
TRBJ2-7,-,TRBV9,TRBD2,TGTGCCAGCAGCTCTCGACTAGCGAATTCCTACGAGCAGTACTTC,CASSSRLANSYEQYF
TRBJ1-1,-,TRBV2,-,TGTGCCAGCAGTGAAAGAAGGGGCTTGAACACTGAAGCTTTCTTT,CASSERRGLNTEAFF
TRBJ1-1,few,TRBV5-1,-,TGCGCCAGCAGCACTACAGGGCTTGAAGCTTTCTTT,CASSTTGLEAFF
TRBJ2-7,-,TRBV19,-,TGTGCCAGTTCCTGGAAGGGCTTCCCCTCGGCCTACGAGCAGTACTTC,CASSWKGFPSAYEQYF
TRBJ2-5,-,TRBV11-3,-,TGTGCCAGCAGCTTAGATGGAGAGACCCAGTACTTC,CASSLDGETQYF
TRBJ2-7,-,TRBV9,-,TGTGCCAGCAGCGTAGAAGGAGGGTCGGCCGCCCTGGTGGAGCAGTACTTC,CASSVEGGSAALVEQYF
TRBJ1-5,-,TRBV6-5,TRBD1,TGTGCCAGCAGTTTGACAGGGGAGTATAGCAATCAGCCCCAGCATTTT,CASSLTGEYSNQPQHF
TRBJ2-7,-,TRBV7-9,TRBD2,TGTGCCAGCAGCTTCCCCCGCAGCGGGAGAGGCGAGCAGTACTTC,CASSFPRSGRGEQYF
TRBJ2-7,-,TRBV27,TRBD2,TGTGCCAGCAGTTTGCCCCCGGGTAGCGGGGCATTCGAGCAGTACTTC,CASSLPPGSGAFEQYF
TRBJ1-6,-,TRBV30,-,TGTGCCTGGAGACGTGACAGGCTCCACTTT,CAWRRDRLHF
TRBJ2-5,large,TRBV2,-,TGTGCCAGCGGATGGACGGAAGAGACCCAGTACTTC,CASGWTEETQYF
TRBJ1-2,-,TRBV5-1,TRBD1,TGCGCCAGCAGCTTCGTGACAGGGGCTAATGGCTACACCTTC,CASSFVTGANGYTF
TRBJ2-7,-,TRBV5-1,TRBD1,TGCGCCAGCAGCTTGATTACAGGGGCTTACTACGAGCAGTACTTC,CASSLITGAYYEQYF
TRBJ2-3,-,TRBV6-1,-,TGTGCCAGCAGTGAACGTAGCGGATACACAGATACGCAGTATTTT,CASSERSGYTDTQYF
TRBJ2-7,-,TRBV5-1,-,TGCGCCAGCAGCTTGGGGGGGGCAGACAACGAGCAGTACTTC,CASSLGGADNEQYF
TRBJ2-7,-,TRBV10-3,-,TGTGCCATCAGTGAGGCGAAGCGGTACGAGCAGTACTTC,CAISEAKRYEQYF
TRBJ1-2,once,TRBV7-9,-,TGTGCCAGCAGCTTAGTCGCCTATGGCTACACCTTC,CASSLVAYGYTF
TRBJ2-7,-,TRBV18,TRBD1,TGTGCCAGCTCATACAGACAGGGGGAGATTTTCGAGCAGTACTTC,CASSYRQGEIFEQYF
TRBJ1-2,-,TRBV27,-,TGTGCCAGCAGATACTCCAACTATGGCTACACCTTC,CASRYSNYGYTF
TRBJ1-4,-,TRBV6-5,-,TGTGCCAGCAGTTACCGGCAGTTAAATGAAAAACTGTTTTTT,CASSYRQLNEKLFF